The sequence of this T cell receptor (beta chain) was determined in a study of T cells after yellow fever vaccination. Study-level points and caveats: Abundant clonotypes from the bulk population could have been carried over as contaminants into FACS-sorted repertoires.

This clonotype was detected a few times. The target antigen is unknown. Germline CDR1 MNHEY, CDR2 SVGAGI. Trimming left V 0 bases short and J 7 bases short, with 16 bases between. The CDR3 spans 16 residues. TCRdb called the 5' RACE reads again in MiXCR, with one record for every CDR3 protein. The data hold around 500,000 distinct CDR3 sequences, with roughly 22% observed a single time. This TCR was recovered from a young man who received the YFV17D yellow fever vaccine. This specimen consisted of PBMCs, obtained roughly 23 days after the first yellow fever vaccination. J is TRBJ2-1 and V is TRBV6-5; D is unclear. This CDR3 is CASSYSINYQANEQFF. CDR3 sequence (DNA): TGTGCCAGCAGTTACTCGATCAACTACCAAGCAAATGAGCAGTTCTTC.